This TCR beta chain was recorded in a study of blood T cell repertoires in COVID-19. Study details: The United States, Italy and Spain provided the acute and convalescent COVID-19 samples.

The authors' processing: Estimates of nucleated cell counts were drawn from the amplification of reference gene primers. Method: immunoSEQ multiplex PCR; TCRdb's copy keeps in-frame clones and lacks some. For V, J and clone size, that table is used; D and trimming come from the DNA. Of some 74,000 clones listed, 65% to 85% were seen once; the top ten hold roughly 4.8%. Trimming stripped 5 bases from V and 1 base from J, with 9 bases between. CDR1 and CDR2 (germline): LNHDA, SQIVND (reference sequence). The CDR3 has 14 amino acids. The clonotype originates from a woman of 80 years or more with active or convalescent COVID-19. Specimen: peripheral blood. V gene TRBV19 combines with J gene TRBJ2-1; tentative D call: TRBD1 (5 bases). The CDR3 DNA sequence: TGTGCCAGTAGTGGGCAGGGATCCTACAATGAGCAGTTCTTC. This gives the protein CASSGQGSYNEQFF.